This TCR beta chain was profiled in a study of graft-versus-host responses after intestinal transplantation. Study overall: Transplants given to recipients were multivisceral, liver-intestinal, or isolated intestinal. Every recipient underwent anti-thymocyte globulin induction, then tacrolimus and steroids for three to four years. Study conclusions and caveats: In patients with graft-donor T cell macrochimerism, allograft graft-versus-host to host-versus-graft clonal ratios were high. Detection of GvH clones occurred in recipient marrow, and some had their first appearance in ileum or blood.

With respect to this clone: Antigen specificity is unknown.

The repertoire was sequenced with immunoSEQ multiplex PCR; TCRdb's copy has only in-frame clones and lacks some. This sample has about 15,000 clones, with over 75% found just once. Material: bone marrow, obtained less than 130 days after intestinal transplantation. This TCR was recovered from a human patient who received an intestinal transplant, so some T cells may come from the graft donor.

The CDR3 sequence: CASSGLAGALYNEQFF. CDR3 DNA: TGTGCCAGTAGTGGACTAGCGGGAGCTCTCTACAATGAGCAGTTCTTC. The V and J genes are TRBV19 and TRBJ2-1, with 13 bases that match TRBD2. Germline CDR1 LNHDA, CDR2 SQIVND (reference sequence). There are 16 residues in the CDR3. Trimming removed 5 bases from V and 3 bases from J; junction bases left unmatched: 4.